The present T cell receptor (beta chain) was sequenced within a study of shared clonotypes between healthy human individuals. Study outcomes and limitations: Represented genetic and exposure-history diversity was restricted by having few donors. Larger richness was generally estimated for naive than memory subsets.

Details on this clone: Its antigen is unknown.

Subsets obtained from CD4+ cells comprised CD45RA+ naive and CD45RA-negative memory cells. Here immunoSEQ multiplex PCR was the method, and the copy in TCRdb shows in-frame clones only, minus some. The sample consists of approximately 640,000 clones, about three quarters of them appearing once. The specimen sequenced was memory CD4+ T cells sorted from blood. The subset denotes: CD45RA-negative fraction. This receptor was obtained from a woman between 25 and 40 years old in good health.

The CDR3 bases are TGTGCCAGTAGTATCGGCCTAGACTCCTACGAGCAGTACTTC. It translates to CASSIGLDSYEQYF. V gene TRBV19 combines with J gene TRBJ2-7; no clear D gene. The CDR3 has 14 amino acids. Trimming cost V 3 bases and J 0 bases, with 9 bases left between them. CDR1 is LNHDA and CDR2 is SQIVND in the germline V gene (reference sequence). Drawing the rest from reference TRBV19 and TRBJ2-7, the complete variable domain is DGGITQSPKYLFRKEGQNVTLSCEQNLNHDAMYWYRQDPGQGLRLIYYSQIVNDFQKGDIAEGYSVSREKKESFPLTVTSAQKNPTAFYLCASSIGLDSYEQYFGPGTRLTVT.